The 7 T cell receptor beta chains reported below all come from one sample, sequenced in a study of blood T cell repertoires in COVID-19. Here immunoSEQ multiplex PCR was the method, and the copy in TCRdb shows in-frame clones only, minus some. The sample contains around 200,000 clones, approximately 82% of which appear only once. The source material was peripheral blood. These receptors all stem from a man aged 50-60 years with active or convalescent COVID-19.

The chain uses TRBV5-1 and TRBJ2-3; D remains unclear. The CDR3 totals 16 residues. Germline loops: CDR1 SGHRS, CDR2 YFSETQ. V shed 1 base and J shed 0 bases, with 12 bases lying between them. CDR3 coding DNA: TGCGCCAGCAGCTTGAGACGCGGTACTAGCACAGATACGCAGTATTTT. Residues: CASSLRRGTSTDTQYF.

This chain links TRBV12-3 or TRBV12-4 with TRBJ1-1, with D hard to call. The V gene lost 3 bases and the J gene lost 6 bases, with 11 bases spanning the gap. The CDR3 is 13 residues long. The CDR3 bases are TGTGCCAGCAGTTTTCGGGAGAAGGCTGAAGCTTTCTTT. Its translation is CASSFREKAEAFF.

The CDR3, as DNA: TGCGCCAGCAGCCCCCGTCCTCTGGCCAACGTCCTGACTTTC. Translated: CASSPRPLANVLTF. V is TRBV5-1 and J is TRBJ2-6; D ambiguous. CDR3 size: 14 residues. Germline V gene data show CDR1 as SGHRS and CDR2 as YFSETQ. V was pared by 4 bases and J by 6 bases, with 11 bases between.

DNA for the CDR3: TGTGCCAGTTTCCCTGCGGGCAGGACACCCGGGAGTACGCAGTATTTT. Its translation is CASFPAGRTPGSTQYF. The gene calls are TRBV19 and TRBJ2-3; TRBD2 is a possible D gene (6 bases). V was clipped by 8 bases and J by 8 bases, with 26 bases between them. The CDR3 has 16 residues. Looked up from germline, CDR1 is LNHDA and CDR2 is SQIVND (reference sequence).

The rearrangement links TRBV27 to TRBJ1-6; D remains ambiguous. The germline CDR1 and CDR2 sequences are MNHEY and SMNVEV (reference sequence). Trimming took off 4 bases at V and 0 bases at J, with 7 bases between the two ends. CDR3 length: 15 amino acids. CDR3 residues: CASSYRSSYNSPLHF. The CDR3 DNA is TGTGCCAGCAGTTATCGGAGCTCCTATAATTCACCCCTCCACTTT.

The chain recombines TRBV12-5 with TRBJ1-2; D call uncertain. The CDR3 contains 14 residues. Trimming left V 0 bases short and J 12 bases short, with 17 bases between. CDR1 LGHNT and CDR2 FRNRAP come from the germline V gene. CDR3 nucleotides: TGTGCTAGTGGTTTGGTACCCGGTCCCCCTTTGCACACCTTC. This translates into CASGLVPGPPLHTF. Full variable domain (rest looked up from reference TRBV12-5 and TRBJ1-2): DARVTQTPRHKVTEMGQEVTMRCQPILGHNTVFWYRQTMMQGLELLAYFRNRAPLDDSGMPKDRFSAEMPDATLATLKIQPSEPRDSAVYFCASGLVPGPPLHTFGSGTRLTVV.

J is TRBJ1-6 and V is TRBV4-1, with D maybe TRBD1 (6 bases). The CDR3 sequence is 19 residues long. Trimming removed 0 bases from V and 0 bases from J, with 15 bases in between. Germline CDR1 reads MGHRA; CDR2 reads YSYEKL. The CDR3 DNA is TGCGCCAGCAGCCAAGAATCCAGGGGCATTAGCTCCTATAATTCACCCCTCCACTTT. It yields the protein CASSQESRGISSYNSPLHF.